This T cell receptor beta chain came from a study of blood T cell repertoires in COVID-19. At the level of the study: Acute-phase and convalescent COVID-19 samples originated in the United States, Italy and Spain.

In the original analysis: Amplification of reference gene primers was used by the study to estimate nucleated cell counts. This table comes from immunoSEQ multiplex PCR, and its TCRdb copy is limited to in-frame clones, with some not included. That table furnishes V, J and clone size, whereas the DNA furnished D and trimming. The table records fewer than 250,000 clones, over 80% of them present only once. The sample holds one count of this clone. The J segment lost 6 bases and the V segment lost 5 bases, leaving 8 bases of the junction unmatched. CDR3 length equals 15 residues. The germline gives CDR1 MDHEN, CDR2 SYDVKM.

The chain links TRBV28 to TRBJ2-1; 9 bases align to TRBD2. The sequence came from a woman aged 55-69 years with active or convalescent COVID-19. The sample consisted of peripheral blood. The CDR3 is CASSGGTSWGNEQFF. In nucleotides, the CDR3 is TGTGCCAGCAGTGGTGGGACTAGCTGGGGCAATGAGCAGTTCTTC.